A selection of T cell receptor beta chains follows, all from one sample in a study of T-cell memory formation after mild COVID-19. TCRdb used MiXCR to reprocess the 5' RACE reads, holding one entry per CDR3 protein. The sample consists of about 620,000 distinct CDR3 sequences, over 15% of them appearing once. The sample taken for sequencing was PBMCs or a T cell subset sorted from them (not recorded which). Source of these receptors: an adult woman who had mild COVID-19 (a few samples of this study predate the infection). Cell type and time point are not known. Each CDR3 is given with its conserved first and last residue.

j_call: TRBJ2-2
v_call: TRBV7-9
cdr3_aa: CASSLTGADNGELFF

j_call: TRBJ2-5
v_call: TRBV12-3/TRBV12-4
cdr3_aa: CASRRGQGKQETQYF

j_call: TRBJ2-1
v_call: TRBV3-1
cdr3_aa: CASSQEGSNDEQFF

j_call: TRBJ2-1
v_call: TRBV6-2/TRBV6-3
cdr3_aa: CASRRTGYNEQFF

j_call: TRBJ1-2
v_call: TRBV27
cdr3_aa: CASRTGMDYGYTF

j_call: TRBJ2-1
v_call: TRBV7-9
cdr3_aa: CASSSFRTSGSSYEQFF

j_call: TRBJ2-2
v_call: TRBV20-1
cdr3_aa: CSGASGTGELFF

j_call: TRBJ1-6
v_call: TRBV6-5
cdr3_aa: CASSRVPGFSYNSPLHF

j_call: TRBJ2-3
v_call: TRBV12-3/TRBV12-4
cdr3_aa: CASSLAASTDTQYF

j_call: TRBJ1-6
v_call: TRBV14
cdr3_aa: CASSTQQNSPLHF

j_call: TRBJ2-3
v_call: TRBV9
cdr3_aa: CASSSRTSGGSSTDTQYF

j_call: TRBJ2-5
v_call: TRBV7-2
cdr3_aa: CASSLGGQAKETQYF

j_call: TRBJ1-5
v_call: TRBV5-6
cdr3_aa: CASSSEGTGARQPQHF

j_call: TRBJ2-2
v_call: TRBV7-3
cdr3_aa: CASSLGLAGVAGELFF

j_call: TRBJ1-5
v_call: TRBV2
cdr3_aa: CASTRGQNSNQPQHF

j_call: TRBJ2-5
v_call: TRBV6-6
cdr3_aa: CASRGGRETQYF

j_call: TRBJ1-6
v_call: TRBV12-3/TRBV12-4
cdr3_aa: CASRPTGGNNSPLHF

j_call: TRBJ2-7
v_call: TRBV27
cdr3_aa: CASSPLGTGSYEQYF

j_call: TRBJ1-2
v_call: TRBV11-2
cdr3_aa: CASSPEPGEGYTF

j_call: TRBJ2-1
v_call: TRBV7-3
cdr3_aa: CASSRPGPNEQFF

j_call: TRBJ1-1
v_call: TRBV5-1
cdr3_aa: CASSAGQENTEAFF

j_call: TRBJ2-5
v_call: TRBV18
cdr3_aa: CASSPGGTGGETQYF

j_call: TRBJ2-2
v_call: TRBV24-1
cdr3_aa: CATSALAILGVENTGELFF

j_call: TRBJ1-4
v_call: TRBV7-2
cdr3_aa: CASSFDRENEKLFF

j_call: TRBJ2-1
v_call: TRBV20-1
cdr3_aa: CSARDGVYNEQFF

j_call: TRBJ2-2
v_call: TRBV7-6
cdr3_aa: CASRDGTVNTGELFF

j_call: TRBJ1-4
v_call: TRBV6-5
cdr3_aa: CASRSRDRGPTNEKLFF

j_call: TRBJ2-2
v_call: TRBV7-2
cdr3_aa: CASSSGPSNTGELFF

j_call: TRBJ2-7
v_call: TRBV27
cdr3_aa: CASSFAGHEQYF

j_call: TRBJ1-1
v_call: TRBV7-8
cdr3_aa: CASRDRGRTEAFF

j_call: TRBJ2-5
v_call: TRBV7-8
cdr3_aa: CASSFSRGAGRQETQYF